The clone carrying this T cell receptor (beta chain) showed up just a few times. In the original processing: Nucleated cell number was recorded as an estimate derived from reference gene primer amplification. Repertoires were generated with immunoSEQ multiplex PCR, while TCRdb's copy carries only in-frame clones and drops some. The V and J calls and the clone size are those of that table, but D and trimming were determined from the DNA. The table records tens of thousands of clones, about 78% of them present only once. With V trimmed by 2 bases and J by 6 bases, 8 bases remained unmatched. CDR1 and CDR2 (germline): SGHVS, FQNEAQ. The CDR3 contains 15 residues. The data were obtained in a study of blood T cell repertoires in COVID-19. Background on the study: Acute-phase and convalescent COVID-19 samples originated in the United States, Italy and Spain. Nucleic acid was either cDNA or gDNA, and it came from T cells, B-cell-depleted T cells, or PBMCs.

Sequencing used peripheral blood. This sequence originates from a man in his 70s with active or convalescent COVID-19. The gene calls are TRBV7-8 and TRBJ2-7; 9 nucleotides agree with TRBD1. CDR3 sequence (DNA): TGTGCCAGCAGCTTAAGGGGGACAGGGTTATCCGAGCAGTACTTC. Translated: CASSLRGTGLSEQYF.